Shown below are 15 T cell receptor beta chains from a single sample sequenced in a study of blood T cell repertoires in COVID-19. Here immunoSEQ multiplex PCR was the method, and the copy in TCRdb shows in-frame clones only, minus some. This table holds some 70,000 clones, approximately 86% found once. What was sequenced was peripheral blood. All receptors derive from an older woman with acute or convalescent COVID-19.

CDR3 nucleotides: TGTGCCAGCAGGACAGGGATCAACACTGAAGCTTTCTTT. Its translation is CASRTGINTEAFF. V is TRBV6-5 and J is TRBJ1-1, with TRBD1 matching 7 bases. J was trimmed by 2 bases and V by 6 bases; bases with no gene match: 3. CDR1 and CDR2 from the germline V gene are MNHEY and SVGAGI. The CDR3 has 13 amino acids.

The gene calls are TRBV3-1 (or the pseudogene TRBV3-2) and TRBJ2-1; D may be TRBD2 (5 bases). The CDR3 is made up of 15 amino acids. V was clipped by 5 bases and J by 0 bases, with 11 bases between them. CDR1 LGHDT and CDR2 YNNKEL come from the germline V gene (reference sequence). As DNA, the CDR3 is TGTGCCAGCAGCTGGGAAGGGAGCTCCTACAATGAGCAGTTCTTC. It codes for CASSWEGSSYNEQFF.

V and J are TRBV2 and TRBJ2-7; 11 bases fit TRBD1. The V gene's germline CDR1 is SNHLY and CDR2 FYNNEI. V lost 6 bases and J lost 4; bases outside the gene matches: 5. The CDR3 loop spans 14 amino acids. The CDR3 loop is CASRKDRGLYEQYF. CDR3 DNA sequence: TGTGCCAGCAGGAAGGACAGGGGGCTGTACGAGCAGTACTTC.

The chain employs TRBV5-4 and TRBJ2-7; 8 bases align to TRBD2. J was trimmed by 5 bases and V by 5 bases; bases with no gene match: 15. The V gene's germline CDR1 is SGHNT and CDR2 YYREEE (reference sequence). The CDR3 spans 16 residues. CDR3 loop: CASSWGFGTSRHEQYF. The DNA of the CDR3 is TGTGCCAGCAGTTGGGGGTTCGGGACTAGTCGCCACGAGCAGTACTTC. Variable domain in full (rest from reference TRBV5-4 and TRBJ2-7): ETGVTQSPTHLIKTRGQQVTLRCSSQSGHNTVSWYQQALGQGPQFIFQYYREEENGRGNFPPRFSGLQFPNYSSELNVNALELDDSALYLCASSWGFGTSRHEQYFGPGTRLTVT.

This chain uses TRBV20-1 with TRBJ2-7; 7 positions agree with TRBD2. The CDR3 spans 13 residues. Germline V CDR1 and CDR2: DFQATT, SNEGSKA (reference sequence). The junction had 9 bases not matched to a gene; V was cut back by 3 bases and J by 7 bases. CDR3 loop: CSASPSGEAEQYF. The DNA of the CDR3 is TGCAGTGCTAGTCCGAGCGGGGAGGCAGAGCAGTACTTC.

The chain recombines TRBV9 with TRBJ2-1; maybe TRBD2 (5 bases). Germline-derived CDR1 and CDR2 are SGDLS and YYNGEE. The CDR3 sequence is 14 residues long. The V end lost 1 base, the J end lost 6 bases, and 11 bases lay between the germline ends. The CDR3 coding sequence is TGTGCCAGCAGCGTACGTGACTATGCCAATGAGCAGTTCTTC. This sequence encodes CASSVRDYANEQFF.

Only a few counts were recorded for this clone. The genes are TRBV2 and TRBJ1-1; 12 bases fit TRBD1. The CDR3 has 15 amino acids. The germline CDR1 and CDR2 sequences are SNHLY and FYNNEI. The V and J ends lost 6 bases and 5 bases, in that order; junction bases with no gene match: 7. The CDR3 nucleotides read TGTGCCAGCAGCCGGGACAGGGGGCGAGGGACTGAAGCTTTCTTT. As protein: CASSRDRGRGTEAFF. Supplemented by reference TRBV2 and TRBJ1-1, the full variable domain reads EPEVTQTPSHQVTQMGQEVILRCVPISNHLYFYWYRQILGQKVEFLVSFYNNEISEKSEIFDDQFSVERPDGSNFTLKIRSTKLEDSAMYFCASSRDRGRGTEAFFGQGTRLTVV.

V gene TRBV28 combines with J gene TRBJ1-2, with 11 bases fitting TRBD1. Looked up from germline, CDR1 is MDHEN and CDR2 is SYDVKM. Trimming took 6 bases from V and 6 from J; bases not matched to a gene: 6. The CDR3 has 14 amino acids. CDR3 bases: TGTGCCAGCAGCCTCACGGACAGGGGGCATGGCTACACCTTC. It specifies CASSLTDRGHGYTF.

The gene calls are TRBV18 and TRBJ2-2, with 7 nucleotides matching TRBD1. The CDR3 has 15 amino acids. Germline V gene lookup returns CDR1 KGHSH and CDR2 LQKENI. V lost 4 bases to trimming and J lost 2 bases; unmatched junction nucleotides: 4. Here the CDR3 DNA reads TGTGCCAGCTCACGGAGGACAGGCAACACCGGGGAGCTGTTTTTT. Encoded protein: CASSRRTGNTGELFF.

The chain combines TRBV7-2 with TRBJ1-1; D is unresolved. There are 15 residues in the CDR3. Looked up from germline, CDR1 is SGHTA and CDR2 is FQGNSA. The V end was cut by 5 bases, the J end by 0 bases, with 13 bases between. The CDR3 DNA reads TGTGCCAGCAGCCCGGGAGGAAGGATGAACACTGAAGCTTTCTTT. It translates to CASSPGGRMNTEAFF.

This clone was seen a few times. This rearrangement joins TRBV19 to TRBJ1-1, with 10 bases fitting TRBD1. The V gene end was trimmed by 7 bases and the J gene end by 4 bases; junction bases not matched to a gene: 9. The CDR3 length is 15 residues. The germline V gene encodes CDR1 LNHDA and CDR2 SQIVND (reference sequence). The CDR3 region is CASNRQGAKGTEAFF. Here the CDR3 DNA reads TGTGCCAGTAACAGACAGGGGGCGAAGGGCACTGAAGCTTTCTTT.

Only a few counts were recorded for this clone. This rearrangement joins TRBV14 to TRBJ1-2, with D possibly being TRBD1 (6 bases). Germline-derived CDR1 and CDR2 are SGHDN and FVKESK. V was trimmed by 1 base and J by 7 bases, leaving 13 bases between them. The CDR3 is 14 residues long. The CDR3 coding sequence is TGTGCCAGCAGCCAAGTAGCTGGGGGCTTTGGCTACACCTTC. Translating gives CASSQVAGGFGYTF.

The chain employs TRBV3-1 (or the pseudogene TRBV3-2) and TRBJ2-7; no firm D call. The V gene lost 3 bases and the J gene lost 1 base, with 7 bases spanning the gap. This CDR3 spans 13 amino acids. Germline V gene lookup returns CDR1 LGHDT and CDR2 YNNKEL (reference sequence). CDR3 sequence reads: CASSQLVSYEQYF. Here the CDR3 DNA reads TGTGCCAGCAGCCAGCTAGTGTCCTACGAGCAGTACTTC.

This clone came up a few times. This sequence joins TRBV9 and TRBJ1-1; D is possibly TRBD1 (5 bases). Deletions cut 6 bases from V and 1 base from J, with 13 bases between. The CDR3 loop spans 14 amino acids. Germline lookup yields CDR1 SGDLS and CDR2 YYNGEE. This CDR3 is CASNSVTANTEAFF. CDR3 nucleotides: TGTGCCAGCAATTCGGTGACAGCGAACACTGAAGCTTTCTTT.

CDR3 coding DNA: TGTGCCAGCAGTTCTCTAGCGGGGGCCGGGGATACGCAGTATTTT. It yields the protein CASSSLAGAGDTQYF. This chain links TRBV28 with TRBJ2-3; 10 nucleotides match TRBD2. Germline trimming cut 4 bases from V and 6 bases from J; bases unmatched to any gene: 7. Germline values: CDR1 MDHEN, CDR2 SYDVKM. The CDR3 totals 15 residues.